These T cell receptor beta chains were read from a single sample in a study of T cells expressing NK-cell markers. TCRdb re-called the 5' RACE reads and shows each CDR3 protein once, DNA omitted. The table for this sample gives under 500,000 distinct CDR3 sequences. The sequencing input was blood T cells: a sorted CD56 or NKG2C T cell subset, CD4+ or CD8+ T cells, or bulk PBMC T cells (not recorded which). These receptors were obtained from a woman between 18 and 69 years old in good health. CDR3s include the opening cysteine and the closing phenylalanine or tryptophan. Fields, in order: V gene, J gene, CDR3 protein.

V gene: TRBV3-1
J gene: TRBJ2-5
CDR3 protein: CASSHDRGETQYF

V gene: TRBV5-1
J gene: TRBJ1-4
CDR3 protein: CASSWSGTVGEKLFF

V gene: TRBV7-3
J gene: TRBJ2-1
CDR3 protein: CASSLAAPYNEQFF

V gene: TRBV15
J gene: TRBJ2-3
CDR3 protein: CATSRRADEVDTQYF

V gene: TRBV12-3/TRBV12-4
J gene: TRBJ2-2
CDR3 protein: CASNSFSNTGELFF

V gene: TRBV6-5
J gene: TRBJ2-3
CDR3 protein: CASSWDQARADTQYF

V gene: TRBV5-4
J gene: TRBJ2-3
CDR3 protein: CASSYGLSTDTQYF

V gene: TRBV19
J gene: TRBJ2-6
CDR3 protein: CASSDGGSGANVLTF

V gene: TRBV5-1
J gene: TRBJ2-3
CDR3 protein: CASSSGQVGKDTQYF

V gene: TRBV15
J gene: TRBJ1-2
CDR3 protein: CATSLPDLFGGGYTF

V gene: TRBV11-1
J gene: TRBJ2-2
CDR3 protein: CASSGETGELFF